This passage covers 10 T cell receptor beta chains from one sample sequenced in a study of PD-1 blockade in classical Hodgkin lymphoma. TCRdb's copy holds only in-frame clones and misses some; the assay was immunoSEQ multiplex PCR. The profile shows approximately 6,200 clones, about 89% of them singletons. Time point defined: cycle 4 day 1 (C4D1), after more than five weeks of nivolumab. Brentuximab vedotin exposure varied among the patients, all of whom had relapsed after autologous stem cell transplantation. Magnetic negative selection of thawed PBMCs was the method by which CD4+ T cells were purified. The material sequenced was CD4+ T cells from blood, taken before the fourth cycle of nivolumab. Every receptor here comes from a human donor with classical Hodgkin lymphoma.

The rearrangement joins TRBV7-9 to TRBJ1-4, with D unresolved. This CDR3 is 17 amino acids long. Germline values: CDR1 SEHNR, CDR2 FQNEAQ (reference sequence). V shed 1 base and J shed 8 bases, with 20 bases lying between them. CDR3: CASSLGWGLGVQEKLFF. CDR3 in DNA: TGTGCCAGCAGCTTAGGATGGGGTTTGGGCGTCCAGGAAAAACTGTTTTTT.

The V call is TRBV6-4, the J call TRBJ2-2; TRBD2 agrees at 12 bases. There are 17 residues in the CDR3. In germline, CDR1 is MRHNA, CDR2 SNTAGT. V was pared by 6 bases and J by 3 bases, with 8 bases of the junction left unmatched. The DNA for the CDR3 is TGTGCCAGCAGAAAGACTAGCGGGGGATCGGACACCGGGGAGCTGTTTTTT. Translation: CASRKTSGGSDTGELFF.

There are a few counts of this clone. The CDR3 here is CASSPGGADSPLHF. The CDR3, as DNA: TGTGCCAGCAGCCCCGGAGGGGCGGATTCACCCCTCCACTTT. This rearrangement joins TRBV2 to TRBJ1-6; D might be TRBD1 (5 bases). Trimming stripped 6 bases from V and 8 bases from J, with 14 bases between. The CDR3 sequence is 14 residues long. The V gene's germline CDR1 is SNHLY and CDR2 FYNNEI.

The chain recombines TRBV28 with TRBJ1-1, with D uncertain. There are 13 residues in the CDR3. Germline lookup yields CDR1 MDHEN and CDR2 SYDVKM. CDR3 in amino acids: CAGAGPLNTEAFF. In DNA, the CDR3 is TGTGCGGGAGCAGGACCCTTGAACACTGAAGCTTTCTTT.

V and J are TRBV21-1 and TRBJ1-1; the DNA was not used to check the table's D call, TRBD1. TRBV21-1 represents a pseudogene. This CDR3 contains 15 residues. In DNA, the CDR3 is TGTGCCAGCAGCCCATCGGACAGGGACGACACTGAAGCTTTCTTT. This translates into CASSPSDRDDTEAFF.

The chain is built from TRBV14 and TRBJ2-7; weak D call: TRBD2 (7 bases). Germline V gene data show CDR1 as SGHDN and CDR2 as FVKESK. The length of the CDR3 is 15 residues. V was cut by 1 base and J by 7 bases, with 17 bases left in between. The CDR3 spells CASSQVLRGRREQYF. As DNA, the CDR3 is TGTGCCAGCAGCCAAGTCTTGCGGGGGCGTAGGGAGCAGTACTTC.

This clone appeared a few times. This chain links TRBV5-4 with TRBJ1-5; 8 positions agree with TRBD1. V lost 0 bases and J lost 4; bases outside the gene matches: 0. CDR3 size: 14 residues. Germline values: CDR1 SGHNT, CDR2 YYREEE (reference sequence). The CDR3 nucleotides read TGTGCCAGCAGCTTGGGGACAGGGAATCAGCCCCAGCATTTT. It translates to CASSLGTGNQPQHF.

The chain uses TRBV2 and TRBJ2-7; TRBD2 agrees at 9 bases. The CDR3 extends over 13 amino acids. The V segment lost 6 bases and the J segment 6 bases; nucleotides outside the gene matches: 6. Germline CDR1 SNHLY, CDR2 FYNNEI. The DNA for the CDR3 is TGTGCCAGCAGCGAACAACTAGCGGGCGAGCAGTACTTC. This gives the protein CASSEQLAGEQYF. Filled out from reference TRBV2 and TRBJ2-7, the complete variable domain reads EPEVTQTPSHQVTQMGQEVILRCVPISNHLYFYWYRQILGQKVEFLVSFYNNEISEKSEIFDDQFSVERPDGSNFTLKIRSTKLEDSAMYFCASSEQLAGEQYFGPGTRLTVT.

This clone was observed a few times. The CDR3 is CASSSPGERGPGGYTF. The CDR3 bases are TGTGCCAGTAGTAGCCCCGGGGAAAGGGGGCCAGGGGGCTACACCTTC. J is TRBJ1-2 and V is TRBV19; TRBD1 matches 7 bases. Germline trimming cut 4 bases from V and 8 bases from J; bases unmatched to any gene: 16. Germline CDR1 LNHDA, CDR2 SQIVND (reference sequence). The CDR3 has 16 amino acids.

V gene TRBV7-9 combines with J gene TRBJ2-1, with 9 bases aligning to TRBD2. Germline V gene lookup returns CDR1 SEHNR and CDR2 FQNEAQ (reference sequence). The CDR3 length is 16 residues. Losses at the gene ends were 2 bases for V and 5 bases for J; bases not matched to a gene: 7. The CDR3 sequence is CASSLRQRGADNEQFF. CDR3 bases: TGTGCCAGCAGCTTACGGCAGCGGGGGGCTGACAATGAGCAGTTCTTC.